This passage covers 8 T cell receptor beta chains from one sample sequenced in a study of blood T cell repertoires in COVID-19. The method was immunoSEQ multiplex PCR; TCRdb's version includes in-frame clones alone and lacks a portion of them. The sample shows under 250,000 clones, 87% of them seen only once. Sequencing was performed on PBMCs or T cells enriched from blood (not recorded which). These TCRs come from a man aged 25 to 40 who had recovered from COVID-19.

The chain combines TRBV12-3 or TRBV12-4 with TRBJ2-7, with a tentative D call TRBD1 (6 bases). V dropped 3 bases and J dropped 2 bases, with 8 bases sitting between them. There are 13 residues in the CDR3. The chain's CDR3 is CASSFRGPYEQYF. For the CDR3, the DNA is TGTGCCAGCAGTTTCAGGGGCCCCTACGAGCAGTACTTC.

The J gene is TRBJ1-1, the V gene TRBV7-6; 9 bases are shared with TRBD1. Germline trimming cut 4 bases from V and 1 base from J; bases unmatched to any gene: 7. Germline V lookup: CDR1 SGHVS, CDR2 FNYEAQ. The CDR3 sequence is 16 residues long. The DNA of the CDR3 is TGTGCCAGCAGCTCAACAGGGGGCTTATGGAACACTGAAGCTTTCTTT. This encodes CASSSTGGLWNTEAFF.

V usage is TRBV15 and J usage is TRBJ1-5; D is unresolved. CDR3 size: 14 residues. Germline loops: CDR1 LNHNV, CDR2 YYDKDF (reference sequence). The V end was cut by 2 bases, the J end by 4 bases, with 9 bases between. In nucleotides, the CDR3 is TGTGCCACCAGCAGAAGCGGATCTAATCAGCCCCAGCATTTT. Encoded protein: CATSRSGSNQPQHF.

V and J are TRBV19 and TRBJ1-3, with D possibly TRBD1 on 6 matching bases. Trimming cost V 6 bases and J 1 base, with 10 bases left between them. The germline gives CDR1 LNHDA, CDR2 SQIVND (reference sequence). This CDR3 is 14 amino acids long. The CDR3 is CASRPGTSGNTIYF. CDR3 bases: TGTGCCAGTAGACCTGGGACATCTGGAAACACCATATATTTT.

The genes are TRBV5-6 and TRBJ1-2; the D is unclear. The V end was cut by 2 bases, the J end by 4 bases, with 15 bases between. Germline V lookup: CDR1 SGHDT, CDR2 YYEEEE. CDR3 size: 15 residues. The CDR3, as DNA: TGTGCCAGCAGCTTACGGGCTCTGGCGGGCTATGGCTACACCTTC. Translation gives CASSLRALAGYGYTF.

The chain links TRBV14 to TRBJ2-1, with D perhaps matching TRBD1 (6 bases). The V and J ends lost 5 bases and 0 bases respectively, with 11 bases between them. The CDR3 runs 15 residues. CDR1 SGHDN and CDR2 FVKESK come from the germline V gene. The DNA of the CDR3 is TGTGCCAGCAGCGATGGACAGAGCTCCTACAATGAGCAGTTCTTC. Amino acids: CASSDGQSSYNEQFF.

This chain connects TRBV19 to TRBJ1-6, with 7 bases matching TRBD1. CDR3 length equals 16 residues. V trimming: 6 bases; J trimming: 4 bases; junction bases outside the gene matches: 9. Germline lookup yields CDR1 LNHDA and CDR2 SQIVND (reference sequence). The CDR3 DNA follows: TGTGCCAGTAGCTGGACAGGCGGAAGTTATAATTCACCCCTCCACTTT. It yields the protein CASSWTGGSYNSPLHF.

As to this clone: One junction end does not reproduce the germline sequence, and a read error may be involved. This rearrangement joins TRBV2 to TRBJ2-2; D may be TRBD1 (6 bases). The germline CDR1 and CDR2 sequences are SNHLY and FYNNEI. This CDR3 is built from 12 residues. The CDR3 bases are TGTGCCAGCAACGGGGACACCGGGAAGCTGTTTTTT. As protein: CASNGDTGKLFF.